This T cell receptor beta chain was captured by sequencing in a study of cytomegalovirus exposure and HLA in healthy donors. The PCR was carried out with 60 Vbeta primers and 13 Jbeta primers. Clones were sequenced by immunoSEQ multiplex PCR, and TCRdb holds only the in-frame ones, with some missing. This sample has about 160,000 clones, with about four fifths found just once. V was pared by 2 bases and J by 4 bases, with 8 bases of the junction left unmatched. This CDR3 comprises 15 residues. From germline, CDR1 is GTSNPN and CDR2 SVGIG (reference sequence). The receptor's source is a woman in her 30s in good health and CMV-seropositive. Sequenced: PBMCs. The chain employs TRBV30 and TRBJ2-3, with TRBD2 identical over 8 bases. CDR3 sequence (DNA): TGTGCCTGGAGTTTCGCGGGGGGCGGGTCAGATACGCAGTATTTT. Residues: CAWSFAGGGSDTQYF.